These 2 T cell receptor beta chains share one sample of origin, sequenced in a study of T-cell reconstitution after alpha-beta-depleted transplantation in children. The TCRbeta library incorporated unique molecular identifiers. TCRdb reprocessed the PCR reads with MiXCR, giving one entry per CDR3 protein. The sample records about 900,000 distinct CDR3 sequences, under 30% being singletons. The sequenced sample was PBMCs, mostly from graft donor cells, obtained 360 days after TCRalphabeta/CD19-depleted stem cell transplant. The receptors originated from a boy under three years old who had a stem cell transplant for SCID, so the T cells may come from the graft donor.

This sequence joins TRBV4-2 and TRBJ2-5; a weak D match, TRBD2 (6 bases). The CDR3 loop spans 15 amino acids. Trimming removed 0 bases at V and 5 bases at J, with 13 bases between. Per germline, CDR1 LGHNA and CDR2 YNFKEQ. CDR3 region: CASSQDLSGDETQYF. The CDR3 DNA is TGTGCCAGCAGCCAAGATCTTTCGGGGGATGAGACCCAGTACTTC.

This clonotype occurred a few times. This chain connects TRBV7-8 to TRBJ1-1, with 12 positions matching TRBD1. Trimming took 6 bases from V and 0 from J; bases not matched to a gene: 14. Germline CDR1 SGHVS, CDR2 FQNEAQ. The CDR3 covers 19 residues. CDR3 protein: CASSINKGTGGLLNTEAFF. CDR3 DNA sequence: TGTGCCAGCAGTATAAATAAGGGGACAGGGGGCCTGTTGAACACTGAAGCTTTCTTT.